This paragraph covers one T cell receptor (beta chain) sequence. Its antigen remains unknown. These data come from a study of T cell responses to AZD1222 COVID-19 vaccine. General study results and limits: Only six individuals given AZD1222 were seropositive at baseline.

Clones were read by immunoSEQ multiplex PCR, and TCRdb kept only the in-frame ones, dropping some. Among over 150,000 clones listed, about 91% were seen once. The CDR3 sequence is 15 residues long. Germline V lookup: CDR1 SEHNR, CDR2 FQNEAQ (reference sequence). Trimming removed 1 base from V and 10 bases from J; junction bases left unmatched: 5. This clonotype was obtained from an adult in good health. This rearrangement joins TRBV7-9 to TRBJ2-1; the match to TRBD2 covers 12 bases. The input for sequencing was peripheral blood, taken on day 0 of AZD1222 vaccination. The CDR3 is CASSLGLAGGREQFF. The CDR3 DNA follows: TGTGCCAGCAGCTTAGGGCTAGCGGGGGGGCGAGAGCAGTTCTTC.